The 30 T cell receptor beta chains below come from one sample, sequenced in a study of tumor-infiltrating lymphocytes in glioblastoma multiforme. Three nested ARM-PCR rounds with V-beta and C-beta primers built TCRB libraries. TCRdb used MiXCR to reprocess the multiplex PCR reads, holding one entry per CDR3 protein. The sample shows around 33,000 distinct CDR3 sequences, 60% to 65% of them seen only once. Sequencing used brain tumor tissue. All receptors come from a male donor with glioblastoma.

Written as DNA, the CDR3 is TGCAGTGCTAGGGACAGAATACGCTACGAGCAGTACTTC. Translating gives CSARDRIRYEQYF. The chain employs TRBV20-1 and TRBJ2-7, with TRBD1 as a possible D gene (6 bases). The CDR3 consists of 13 residues. Germline CDR1 and CDR2: DFQATT and SNEGSKA (reference sequence). The V gene lost 3 bases and the J gene lost 3 bases, with 12 bases spanning the gap.

The V gene is TRBV28, the J gene TRBJ1-2; D possibly corresponds to TRBD1 (5 bases). CDR3 length: 14 residues. The V and J ends lost 4 bases and 6 bases respectively, with 15 bases between them. The germline gives CDR1 MDHEN, CDR2 SYDVKM. CDR3 DNA: TGTGCCAGCAGTTCACGGGCACAGGTCCATGGCTACACCTTC. Translating gives CASSSRAQVHGYTF.

There are a few counts of this clonotype. A much larger clone is a single base away; this may be a read error. The V and J genes are TRBV28 and TRBJ1-4, with D perhaps TRBD1 (5 bases). The germline CDR1 and CDR2 sequences are MDHEN and SYDVKM. V was clipped by 4 bases and J by 7 bases, with 19 bases between them. The CDR3 loop spans 16 amino acids. CDR3 sequence: CASSSLALGGSEKLFF. As DNA, the CDR3 is TGTGCCAGCAGTTCCCTTGCCCTGGGGGGTAGTGAAAAACTGTTTTTT.

This clonotype was counted once. One end of the junction fails to match germline, which may point to a read error. This rearrangement joins TRBV29-1 to TRBJ1-4; D not certain. The CDR3 has 12 amino acids. The germline V gene has CDR1 SQVTM and CDR2 ANQGSEA. The CDR3, as DNA: TGCAGCGCCCTCGCAACTAATGAAAAACTGTTTTTC. This codes for CSALATNEKLFF.

Note on this clonotype: Sequence at one end of the junction differs from germline and may be a read error. The CDR3 loop reads CAIRGDLGGFNSGANVMTF. The CDR3 bases are TGTGCCATCAGGGGGGACCTGGGAGGTTTCAACTCTGGGGCCAACGTCATGACTTTC. The rearrangement joins TRBV6-1 to TRBJ2-6, with D perhaps TRBD1 (7 bases). The CDR3 is 19 amino acids. CDR1 is MNHNS and CDR2 is SASEGT in the germline V gene.

Note on this clonotype: This may arise from a read error, as a much more abundant clone is one base away. The rearrangement uses TRBV4-2 and TRBJ2-5, with 7 bases matching TRBD2. In germline, CDR1 is LGHNA, CDR2 YNFKEQ. CDR3 length: 17 residues. V lost 0 bases and J lost 2; bases outside the gene matches: 9. Here the CDR3 reads CASSQDSLAATQETQYF. CDR3 bases: TGTGCCAGCAGCCAAGATAGTCTAGCGGCTACTCAAGAGACCCAGTACTTC.

Remarks on this clonotype: The junction does not match germline at one end; this may be a read error. The chain joins TRBV11-2 to TRBJ2-7; maybe TRBD2 (5 bases). Germline V gene sequence: CDR1 SGHAT, CDR2 FQNNGV. The CDR3 covers 15 residues. DNA for the CDR3: TGTGCCAGCAGCTTCTCTAGCCTAGCACTATACAAACAGCACTTC. Residues: CASSFSSLALYKQHF.

V usage is TRBV10-2 and J usage is TRBJ2-7, with D unresolved. In germline, CDR1 is WSHSY, CDR2 SAAADI. Trimming stripped 0 bases from V and 4 bases from J, with 13 bases between. The length of the CDR3 is 15 residues. CDR3 bases: TGCGCCAGCAGTGAGTCTGGTCACGGTCCGTACGAGCAGTACTTC. Translated, it gives CASSESGHGPYEQYF.

This chain links TRBV7-9 with TRBJ1-3; no reliable D call. The CDR3 sequence is 16 residues long. The germline gives CDR1 SEHNR, CDR2 FQNEAQ (reference sequence). Trimming stripped 6 bases from V and 8 bases from J, with 23 bases between. In DNA form, the CDR3 reads TGTGCCAGCAGTCCCCTGGACGGAAGGTCCGGAGACACCATATATTTT. Its protein is CASSPLDGRSGDTIYF.

The chain is built from TRBV2 and TRBJ2-1; 7 bases are shared with TRBD2. Germline V gene data show CDR1 as SNHLY and CDR2 as FYNNEI. CDR3 length: 13 residues. With 6 bases clipped from V and 9 bases from J, the junction kept 8 bases outside the gene matches. CDR3 nucleotides: TGTGCCAGCAGGCGGGAGACGGGTAGTGAGCAGTTCTTC. Translated, it gives CASRRETGSEQFF.

As to this clonotype: At one of its ends the junction is not consistent with the germline gene, which may arise from a read error. The chain links TRBV20-1 to TRBJ2-7, with D possibly being TRBD1 (6 bases). Per germline, CDR1 DFQATT and CDR2 SNEGSKA (reference sequence). This CDR3 has 14 amino acids. CDR3 coding DNA: TGCAGTGCTGGGAAGGACAGTGGAAACTACAAGCAGTACTTC. It is translated as CSAGKDSGNYKQYF.

In this sample, this clonotype turned up a few times. The chain combines TRBV18 with TRBJ1-2; 7 bases map to TRBD1. The CDR3 loop spans 15 amino acids. In germline, CDR1 is KGHSH, CDR2 LQKENI. Trimming took 1 base from V and 4 from J; bases not matched to a gene: 6. The CDR3, as DNA: TGTGCCAGCTCACCACGCCAGGGGGTATTCTATGGCTACACCTTC. Its protein is CASSPRQGVFYGYTF. Full variable domain (missing parts from reference TRBV18 and TRBJ1-2): NAGVMQNPRHLVRRRGQEARLRCSPMKGHSHVYWYRQLPEEGLKFMVYLQKENIIDESGMPKERFSAEFPKEGPSILRIQQVVRGDSAAYFCASSPRQGVFYGYTFGSGTRLTVV.

Worth noting for this clonotype: An end of the junction differs from the germline gene, which may be a read error. The chain has TRBV6-5 and TRBJ2-3; D gene unclear. This CDR3 is built from 15 residues. From germline, CDR1 is MNHEY and CDR2 SVGAGI. The CDR3 spells CGSSPGASSTDTQYF. DNA of the CDR3: TGTGGCAGCAGTCCCGGCGCGTCGAGCACAGATACTCAGTATTTT.

Ten or more counts support this clonotype. V usage is TRBV7-8 and J usage is TRBJ2-3; a possible D gene is TRBD2 (6 bases). Trimming took off 5 bases at V and 3 bases at J, with 21 bases between the two ends. Per the germline V gene, CDR1 is SGHVS and CDR2 is FQNEAQ. This CDR3 has 17 residues. CDR3 in DNA: TGTGCCAGCAGCCCGAGACTAGTGGTAGAAGGAACAGATACGCAGTATTTT. This sequence encodes CASSPRLVVEGTDTQYF.

This clonotype was observed a handful of times. The chain uses TRBV19 and TRBJ1-4; perhaps TRBD1 as D (5 bases). V lost 6 bases and J lost 10, with 12 bases in between. This CDR3 contains 12 residues. Per germline, CDR1 LNHDA and CDR2 SQIVND (reference sequence). CDR3 loop: CASSGGIGKLFF. In DNA, the CDR3 is TGTGCCAGTAGCGGGGGGATCGGAAAACTGTTTTTT.

This clonotype turned up a few times. Being one base from a much bigger clone, this may be a read error. This chain uses TRBV4-2 with TRBJ2-7; TRBD2 aligns across 13 bases. CDR1 and CDR2 (germline): LGHNA, YNFKEQ. CDR3 length: 18 residues. The CDR3 loop is CTSSQGLAGPAPSYEQYF. CDR3 coding DNA: TGTACCAGCAGCCAGGGACTAGCGGGACCAGCCCCCTCCTACGAGCAGTACTTC.

This clonotype was detected ten times or more. The gene calls are TRBV28 and TRBJ2-1, with TRBD2 matching over 10 bases. Per the germline V gene, CDR1 is MDHEN and CDR2 is SYDVKM. The CDR3 sequence is 15 residues long. J was trimmed by 7 bases and V by 7 bases; bases with no gene match: 10. In DNA, the CDR3 is TGTGCCAGCAATCTACTAGCGGGATTGAGGAATGAGCAGTTCTTC. Amino acid sequence: CASNLLAGLRNEQFF.

This clonotype is medium-sized. V is TRBV6-5 and J is TRBJ2-3, with 7 bases identical to TRBD2. CDR3 length: 13 residues. Germline loops: CDR1 MNHEY, CDR2 SVGAGI. V shed 6 bases and J 4 bases; nucleotides not matched to a gene: 4. The CDR3 nucleotides are TGTGCCAGCAGCGGGAGGTTGGCAGATACGCAGTATTTT. It translates to CASSGRLADTQYF.

V gene TRBV11-3 combines with J gene TRBJ2-1; 7 bases agree with TRBD2. The junction had 8 bases not matched to a gene; V was cut back by 0 bases and J by 6 bases. Germline values: CDR1 SGHNT, CDR2 YENEEA. This CDR3 spans 16 amino acids. As DNA, the CDR3 is TGTGCCAGCAGCTTAGAAACTAGCGAACTTTCCAATGAGCAGTTCTTC. Translated: CASSLETSELSNEQFF. Full variable domain (remainder filled in from reference TRBV11-3 and TRBJ2-1): EAGVVQSPRYKIIEKKQPVAFWCNPISGHNTLYWYLQNLGQGPELLIRYENEEAVDDSQLPKDRFSAERLKGVDSTLKIQPAELGDSAVYLCASSLETSELSNEQFFGPGTRLTVL.

In its sample, this clonotype ranks as medium-sized. The CDR3 DNA sequence: TGCAGCGCCGGACCAGTCAATACGCAGTATTTT. It specifies CSAGPVNTQYF. The rearrangement uses TRBV29-1 and TRBJ2-3; D is unclear. The CDR3 extends over 11 amino acids. Germline V gene data show CDR1 as SQVTM and CDR2 as ANQGSEA. V lost 7 bases and J 7 bases, leaving 12 bases between the germline ends.

The rearrangement uses TRBV6-5 and TRBJ1-6, with a weak D call TRBD1 (6 bases). V lost 8 bases and J 7 bases, leaving 18 bases between the germline ends. Per germline, CDR1 MNHEY and CDR2 SVGAGI. The CDR3 has 15 amino acids. This chain's CDR3 is CASAVTQGRNSPLHF. As DNA, the CDR3 is TGTGCCAGCGCCGTTACACAGGGACGGAATTCACCCCTCCACTTT.

As for this clonotype: At one end the junction does not follow the germline gene, possibly because of a read error. The chain uses TRBV29-1 and TRBJ1-4; 7 bases match TRBD1. The CDR3 runs to 15 residues. Germline V gene sequence: CDR1 SQVTM, CDR2 ANQGSEA. The CDR3 region has the DNA TGCAGCGTTGAAGAAGGGCAGGGGGACAATGTAAAACTGTTTTTT. Encoded protein: CSVEEGQGDNVKLFF.

In the case of this clonotype: This could be a read error, since a much larger clone is one nucleotide away. The chain combines TRBV28 with TRBJ1-1, with D tentatively TRBD1 (6 bases). V gave up 4 bases and J gave up 0 bases, with 9 bases separating them. The CDR3 runs to 14 residues. CDR1 and CDR2 (germline): MDHEN, SYDVKM. The CDR3, as DNA: TGTGCCAGCAGTTACAGGACAGTGAACACTGAAGCTTTCTTT. Translation gives CASSYRTVNTEAFF.

In its sample, this clonotype was seen many times. The chain joins TRBV7-8 to TRBJ1-4, with D uncertain. Germline CDR1 SGHVS, CDR2 FQNEAQ. Trimming stripped 2 bases from V and 7 bases from J, with 11 bases between. The length of the CDR3 is 14 residues. DNA for the CDR3: TGTGCCAGCAGCTTATTTATCGGTGCTGAAAAACTGTTTTTT. It translates to CASSLFIGAEKLFF.

Concerning this clonotype itself: Sequence at one end of the junction differs from germline and may be a read error. This chain uses TRBV11-2 with TRBJ2-5; 9 nucleotides agree with TRBD1. CDR1 SGHAT and CDR2 FQNNGV come from the germline V gene. The CDR3 spans 16 residues. The CDR3 sequence: CASSSMGQGRSETQYF. Written as DNA, the CDR3 is TGCGCCAGCAGCTCAATGGGACAGGGCAGGAGCGAGACCCAGTACTTC.

The gene calls are TRBV6-5 and TRBJ2-7; D is perhaps TRBD1 (5 bases). Trimming pared 4 bases from V and 7 bases from J, leaving 14 bases between. CDR3 length equals 13 residues. Per the germline V gene, CDR1 is MNHEY and CDR2 is SVGAGI. CDR3 DNA sequence: TGTGCCAGCAGTTTTCAGGGTGGGGCGGAGCAGTACTTC. Its translation: CASSFQGGAEQYF.

A few counts support this clonotype. The chain couples TRBV5-1 to TRBJ2-6, with D perhaps matching TRBD2 (5 bases). CDR1 and CDR2 from the germline V gene are SGHRS and YFSETQ. CDR3 size: 15 residues. Trimming cost V 4 bases and J 2 bases, with 10 bases left between them. The CDR3 bases are TGCGCCAGCAGCCCTGGGGAGACTGGGGCCAACGTCCTGACTTTC. Residues: CASSPGETGANVLTF.

This clonotype appeared once. The genes are TRBV29-1 and TRBJ2-5; 13 bases fit TRBD2. Germline CDR1 reads SQVTM; CDR2 reads ANQGSEA. CDR3 length: 16 amino acids. The V and J ends lost 0 bases and 3 bases, in that order; junction bases with no gene match: 4. The CDR3 reads CSVEDVGLAGEETQYF. DNA of the CDR3: TGCAGCGTTGAAGATGTAGGACTAGCGGGAGAAGAGACCCAGTACTTC.

Note on this clonotype: At one of its ends the junction is not consistent with the germline gene, which may arise from a read error. V usage is TRBV30 and J usage is TRBJ1-1; D is uncertain. The CDR3 consists of 14 residues. CDR1 and CDR2 from the germline V gene are GTSNPN and SVGIG (reference sequence). As DNA, the CDR3 is TGTGCCTGGAGCGAACTTCTAGAAGTCACTGAAGCTCTCTTT. The encoded protein is CAWSELLEVTEALF.

In its sample, this clonotype was seen a few times. The CDR3 spells CASSDRDTGELFF. CDR3 coding DNA: TGTGCCAGCAGCGACAGGGACACCGGGGAGCTGTTTTTT. The gene calls are TRBV11-3 and TRBJ2-2; 7 bases fit TRBD1. Germline CDR1 and CDR2: SGHNT and YENEEA. The CDR3 runs 13 residues. After removal of 5 bases from V and 3 bases from J, the junction contained 0 bases not matched to a gene.